This record looks at one T cell receptor beta chain sequence and its context. The sample belongs to a study of blood T cell repertoires in COVID-19. For the study at large: The study drew acute and convalescent COVID-19 samples from the United States, Italy and Spain. The cDNA or gDNA used as material had been derived from T cells, B-cell-depleted T cells, or PBMCs.

Under the authors' procedure: Amplification with reference gene primers provided the estimates of nucleated cell counts. Only in-frame clones appear in the TCRdb table, and some are missing; sequencing was by immunoSEQ multiplex PCR. The DNA was the basis for D and trimming; V, J and clone size are from that table. The sample gives 70,000 to 95,000 clones, approximately 86% of which show up once; 15% to 20% is in the top ten. The clonotype comes from an older man with active or convalescent COVID-19. Source material: peripheral blood.

CDR3 coding DNA: TGTGCCAGCAGTTTCGGCGGCACCGGGGAGCTGTTTTTT. Its protein product is CASSFGGTGELFF. The V call is TRBV12-3 or TRBV12-4, the J call TRBJ2-2; no reliable D call. The CDR3 is 13 amino acids. V was shortened by 3 bases and J by 4 bases, with 6 bases between the two germline ends.